The next 9 T cell receptor beta chains were all read from a single sample in a study of OX40 agonist ivuxolimab in advanced cancers. Here immunoSEQ multiplex PCR was the method, and the copy in TCRdb shows in-frame clones only, minus some. Of 50,000 to 75,000 clones in the sample, just under 90% were seen once. Specimen: CD4+ or CD8+ T cells sorted from blood, collected in a trial of the OX40 agonist ivuxolimab. These receptors came from an adult with an advanced solid tumor such as melanoma, head and neck, liver or kidney cancer.

The chain links TRBV19 to TRBJ1-5, with 8 bases aligning to TRBD1. Germline CDR1 is LNHDA and CDR2 is SQIVND (reference sequence). Trimming took 4 bases from V and 0 from J; bases not matched to a gene: 5. This CDR3 is built from 16 residues. In DNA, the CDR3 is TGTGCCAGTAGTACCACCGGGACAGGTAGCAATCAGCCCCAGCATTTT. It translates to CASSTTGTGSNQPQHF.

This chain uses TRBV6-5 with TRBJ1-1; 7 nucleotides align to TRBD1. Germline CDR1 and CDR2: MNHEY and SVGAGI. The CDR3 consists of 15 residues. V lost 5 bases and J lost 5; bases outside the gene matches: 11. The CDR3 sequence is CASSAPTGRRTEAFF. The CDR3 DNA follows: TGTGCCAGCAGTGCACCGACAGGGAGGAGGACTGAAGCTTTCTTT.

The genes are TRBV4-1 and TRBJ2-3; 12 bases line up with TRBD2. CDR1 is MGHRA and CDR2 is YSYEKL in the germline V gene. V dropped 3 bases and J dropped 1; count of bases not matched to a gene: 14. The CDR3 contains 20 residues. This CDR3 is CASSHPGRLAGGLGTDTQYF. The CDR3, as DNA: TGCGCCAGCAGCCATCCCGGACGGCTAGCGGGGGGGCTGGGCACAGATACGCAGTATTTT.

This clone is a singleton in its sample. The rearrangement links TRBV5-1 to TRBJ2-7; 9 nucleotides agree with TRBD1. CDR3 size: 15 residues. In germline, CDR1 is SGHRS, CDR2 YFSETQ. Unmatched junction bases numbered 4, after V lost 3 bases and J lost 0 bases. The CDR3 spells CASSSSTGGSYEQYF. The CDR3 DNA sequence: TGCGCCAGCAGCTCATCGACAGGGGGCTCCTACGAGCAGTACTTC.

This chain connects TRBV7-2 to TRBJ2-5; D perhaps matches TRBD2 (7 bases). Per the germline V gene, CDR1 is SGHTA and CDR2 is FQGNSA. The CDR3 length is 14 residues. V dropped 8 bases and J dropped 5 bases, with 18 bases sitting between them. The CDR3 nucleotides read TGTGCCAGCGTCGGTGGGGGGGCCCGGGAGACCCAGTACTTC. Translating it yields CASVGGGARETQYF. The full variable domain, completed using reference TRBV7-2 and TRBJ2-5, is GAGVSQSPSNKVTEKGKDVELRCDPISGHTALYWYRQSLGQGLEFLIYFQGNSAPDKSGLPSDRFSAERTGGSVSTLTIQRTQQEDSAVYLCASVGGGARETQYFGPGTRLLVL.

This clone appeared a single time. V gene TRBV11-3 combines with J gene TRBJ1-3; TRBD1 is a possible D gene (6 bases). The ends were cut back, 3 bases at V and 4 bases at J, with 13 bases in the middle. CDR1 SGHNT and CDR2 YENEEA come from the germline V gene. The CDR3 is 15 amino acids. The CDR3 protein is CASSFSGERGNTIYF. In DNA form, the CDR3 reads TGTGCCAGCAGCTTCTCAGGGGAGCGGGGAAACACCATATATTTT.

The sample holds a few counts of this clone. The V and J genes are TRBV19 and TRBJ2-7; D uncertain. This CDR3 is 14 amino acids long. CDR1 is LNHDA and CDR2 is SQIVND in the germline V gene (reference sequence). V lost 5 bases, J lost 0 bases, and 11 bases lay in between. The DNA for the CDR3 is TGTGCCAGTAGTTTCACTGCGAGCTCCTACGAGCAGTACTTC. This codes for CASSFTASSYEQYF.

This chain connects TRBV6-1 to TRBJ1-2; D remains unclear. The CDR3 contains 15 residues. Germline CDR1 is MNHNS and CDR2 is SASEGT. The V gene lost 2 bases and the J gene lost 6 bases, with 16 bases spanning the gap. The CDR3 spells CASSELGLWMDGYTF. CDR3 DNA: TGTGCCAGCAGTGAACTCGGGCTTTGGATGGATGGCTACACCTTC.

The chain carries TRBV5-5 and TRBJ2-3, with 7 nucleotides matching TRBD2. The CDR3 has 14 residues. From germline, CDR1 is SGHKS and CDR2 YYEKEE (reference sequence). Trimming took 4 bases from V and 4 from J; bases not matched to a gene: 6. The CDR3 DNA is TGTGCCAGCAGCCGGGACGCGGGGGCAGATACGCAGTATTTT. Protein product: CASSRDAGADTQYF.